Included here is one T cell receptor beta chain sequence, with context. Its antigen remains unidentified. Germline V lookup: CDR1 DFQATT, CDR2 SNEGSKA (reference sequence). With 0 bases removed from V and 9 bases from J, the gap between germline ends came to 15 bases. The CDR3 sequence is 15 residues long. The data originate from a study of blood T cells in healthy people across ages. Sample-barcoded 5' priming and a J-beta primer mix drove a second PCR of roughly 6 to 12 cycles. Carrying 12 random nucleotides, a template-switch adaptor labeled each individual cDNA molecule. TCRdb processed the 5' RACE reads anew with MiXCR; each CDR3 protein has one entry. The profile covers 730,000 or so distinct CDR3 sequences, with roughly two fifths appearing a single time and around a fifth taken by the ten largest. Study findings and constraints: Older individuals had lower TCR beta diversity per million T cells (the decline was roughly linear).

V gene TRBV20-1 combines with J gene TRBJ1-6; D perhaps matches TRBD1 (6 bases). This receptor was identified in an older woman in good health. Sample: blood. The CDR3 region is CSARDRGGLGSPLHF. The CDR3 region has the DNA TGCAGTGCTAGAGATAGGGGGGGGTTAGGTTCACCCCTCCACTTT.